This TCR beta chain appears in the sequencing data of a study of PD-1 blockade in classical Hodgkin lymphoma. General study points: It was CD4+ TCR diversity, not CD8+, that rose significantly by C4D1.

In the case of this clone: Its antigen is undetermined.

Unmatched junction bases numbered 7, after V lost 1 base and J lost 6 bases. Germline V gene sequence: CDR1 LGHNA, CDR2 YSLEER. The CDR3 is 15 residues long. The method was immunoSEQ multiplex PCR; TCRdb's version includes in-frame clones alone and lacks a portion of them. The sample has around 26,000 clones, 82% seen once. Each of the patients experienced relapse following autologous stem cell transplantation, and their brentuximab vedotin exposure differed. The V call is TRBV4-3, the J call TRBJ2-7, with 9 bases identical to TRBD1. The sequence derives from a human donor with classical Hodgkin lymphoma. Source: peripheral blood mononuclear cells (PBMCs), taken before the second cycle of nivolumab. The CDR3 bases are TGCGCCAGCAGCCAAGGAAGAGGGGGACAGGGCGAGCAGTACTTC. As protein: CASSQGRGGQGEQYF.